Sequencing of this T cell receptor (beta chain) was carried out in a study of blood T cell repertoires in COVID-19. The CDR3 is made up of 14 amino acids. CDR1 and CDR2 (germline): LGHNA, YNFKEQ. Trimming left V 1 base short and J 1 base short, with 7 bases between. Measured with immunoSEQ multiplex PCR; TCRdb has only the in-frame clones, and not every one. The repertoire consists of more than 150,000 clones, with nearly 85% occurring once and the leading ten covering 4.5% to 6.5%. V and J are TRBV4-2 and TRBJ1-1; no reliable D call. The sequencing input was peripheral blood. The clonotype originates from a woman in her 30s with acute or convalescent COVID-19. CDR3 nucleotide sequence: TGTGCCAGCAGCCAAGTGGGCAGGAACACTGAAGCTTTCTTT. Translation gives CASSQVGRNTEAFF.